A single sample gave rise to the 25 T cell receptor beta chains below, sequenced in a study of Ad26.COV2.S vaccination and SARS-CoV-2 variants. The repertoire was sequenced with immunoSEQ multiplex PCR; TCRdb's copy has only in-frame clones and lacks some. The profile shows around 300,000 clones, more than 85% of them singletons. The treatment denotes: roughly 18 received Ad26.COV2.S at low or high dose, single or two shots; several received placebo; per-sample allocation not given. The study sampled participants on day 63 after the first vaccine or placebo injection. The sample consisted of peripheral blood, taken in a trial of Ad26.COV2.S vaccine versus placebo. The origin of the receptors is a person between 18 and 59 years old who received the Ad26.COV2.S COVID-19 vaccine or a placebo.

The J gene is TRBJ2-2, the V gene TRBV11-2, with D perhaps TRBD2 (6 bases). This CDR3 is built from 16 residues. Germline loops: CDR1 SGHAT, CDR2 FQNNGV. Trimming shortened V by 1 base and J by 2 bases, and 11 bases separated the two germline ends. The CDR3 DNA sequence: TGTGCCAGCAGCTTAGGGCTAGCGCTAAACACCGGGGAGCTGTTTTTT. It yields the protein CASSLGLALNTGELFF.

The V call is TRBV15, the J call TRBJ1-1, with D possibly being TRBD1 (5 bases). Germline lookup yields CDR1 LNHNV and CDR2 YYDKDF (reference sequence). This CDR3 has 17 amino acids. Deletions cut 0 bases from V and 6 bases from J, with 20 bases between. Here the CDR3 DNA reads TGTGCCACCAGCAGAGATTCGACGGGACTCCGAGGGGCTGAAGCTTTCTTT. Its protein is CATSRDSTGLRGAEAFF.

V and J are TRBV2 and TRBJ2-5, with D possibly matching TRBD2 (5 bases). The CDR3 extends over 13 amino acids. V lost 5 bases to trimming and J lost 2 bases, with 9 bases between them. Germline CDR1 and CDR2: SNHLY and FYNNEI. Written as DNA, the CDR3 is TGTGCCAGCAGTATCGGGAATCAAGAGACCCAGTACTTC. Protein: CASSIGNQETQYF. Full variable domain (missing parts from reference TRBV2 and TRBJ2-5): EPEVTQTPSHQVTQMGQEVILRCVPISNHLYFYWYRQILGQKVEFLVSFYNNEISEKSEIFDDQFSVERPDGSNFTLKIRSTKLEDSAMYFCASSIGNQETQYFGPGTRLLVL.

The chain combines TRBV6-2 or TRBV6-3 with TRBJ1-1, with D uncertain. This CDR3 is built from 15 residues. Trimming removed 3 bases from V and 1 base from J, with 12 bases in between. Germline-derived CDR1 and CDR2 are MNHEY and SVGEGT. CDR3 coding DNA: TGTGCCAGCAGTTATCCCCCCCCACAGAACACTGAAGCTTTCTTT. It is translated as CASSYPPPQNTEAFF.

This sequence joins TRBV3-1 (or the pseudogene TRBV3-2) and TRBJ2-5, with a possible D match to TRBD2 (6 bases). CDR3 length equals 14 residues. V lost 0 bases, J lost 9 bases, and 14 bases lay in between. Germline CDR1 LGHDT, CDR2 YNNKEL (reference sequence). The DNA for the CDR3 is TGTGCCAGCAGCCAAGATTTCGGGGGTAGGGCCCAGTACTTC. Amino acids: CASSQDFGGRAQYF.

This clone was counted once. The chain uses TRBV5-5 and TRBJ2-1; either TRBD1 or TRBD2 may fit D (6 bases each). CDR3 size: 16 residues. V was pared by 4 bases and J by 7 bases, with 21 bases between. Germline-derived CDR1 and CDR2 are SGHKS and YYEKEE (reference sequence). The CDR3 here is CASSRAYGGLRNEQFF. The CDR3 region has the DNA TGTGCCAGCAGCAGAGCCTATGGGGGGCTCCGAAATGAGCAGTTCTTC. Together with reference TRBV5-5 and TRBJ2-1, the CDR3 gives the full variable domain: DAGVTQSPTHLIKTRGQQVTLRCSPISGHKSVSWYQQVLGQGPQFIFQYYEKEERGRGNFPDRFSARQFPNYSSELNVNALLLGDSALYLCASSRAYGGLRNEQFFGPGTRLTVL.

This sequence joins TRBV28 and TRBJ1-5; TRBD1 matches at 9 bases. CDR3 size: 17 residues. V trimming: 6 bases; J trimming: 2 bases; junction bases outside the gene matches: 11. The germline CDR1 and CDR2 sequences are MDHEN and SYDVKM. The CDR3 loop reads CASRRGTGRGGNQPQHF. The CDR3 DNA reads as TGTGCCAGCAGGAGGGGGACAGGGCGAGGAGGCAATCAGCCCCAGCATTTT.

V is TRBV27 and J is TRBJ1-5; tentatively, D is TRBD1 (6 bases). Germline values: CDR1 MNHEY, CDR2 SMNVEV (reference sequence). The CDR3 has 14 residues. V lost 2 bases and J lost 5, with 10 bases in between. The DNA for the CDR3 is TGTGCCAGCAGTTTAGCAGGGGTCCATCAGCCCCAGCATTTT. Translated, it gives CASSLAGVHQPQHF.

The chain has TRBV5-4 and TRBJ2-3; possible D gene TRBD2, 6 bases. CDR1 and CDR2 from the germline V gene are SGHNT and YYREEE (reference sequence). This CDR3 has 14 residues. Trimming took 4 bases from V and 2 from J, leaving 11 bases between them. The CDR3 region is CASSPTRPTDTQYF. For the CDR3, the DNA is TGTGCCAGCAGCCCGACTAGACCCACAGATACGCAGTATTTT.

CDR3 DNA sequence: TGTGCCTGGAGGAAAAGGGGACTTGGGGCCAACGTCCTGACTTTC. Residues: CAWRKRGLGANVLTF. The J gene is TRBJ2-6, the V gene TRBV30; a weak D match, TRBD2 (6 bases). CDR1 GTSNPN and CDR2 SVGIG come from the germline V gene (reference sequence). The CDR3 runs 15 residues. V dropped 3 bases and J dropped 3 bases, with 12 bases sitting between them.

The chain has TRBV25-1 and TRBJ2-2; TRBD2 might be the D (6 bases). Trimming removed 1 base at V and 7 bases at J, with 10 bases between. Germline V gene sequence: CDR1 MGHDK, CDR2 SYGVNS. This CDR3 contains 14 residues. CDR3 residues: CASSELEGVGELFF. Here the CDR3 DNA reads TGTGCCAGCAGTGAATTGGAGGGTGTCGGGGAGCTGTTTTTT.

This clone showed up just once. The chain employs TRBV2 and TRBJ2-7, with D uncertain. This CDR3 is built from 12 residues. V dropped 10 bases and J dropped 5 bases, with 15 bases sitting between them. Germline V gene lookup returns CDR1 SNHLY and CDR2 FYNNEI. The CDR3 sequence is CAIGRSVDEQYF. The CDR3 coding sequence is TGTGCCATCGGGCGGAGCGTAGACGAGCAGTACTTC.

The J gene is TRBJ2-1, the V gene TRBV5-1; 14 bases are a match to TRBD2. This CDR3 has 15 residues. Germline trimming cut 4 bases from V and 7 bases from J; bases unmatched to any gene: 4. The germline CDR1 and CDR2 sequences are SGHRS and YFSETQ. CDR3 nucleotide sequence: TGCGCCAGCAGCCAGGGACTAGCGGGAGTAAATGAGCAGTTCTTC. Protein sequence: CASSQGLAGVNEQFF.

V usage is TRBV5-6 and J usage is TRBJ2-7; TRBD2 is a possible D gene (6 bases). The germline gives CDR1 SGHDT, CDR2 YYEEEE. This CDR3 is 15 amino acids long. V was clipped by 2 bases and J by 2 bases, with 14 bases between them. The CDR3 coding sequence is TGTGCCAGCAGCTTCACCAGCGGGCTCGCCTACGAGCAGTACTTC. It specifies CASSFTSGLAYEQYF.

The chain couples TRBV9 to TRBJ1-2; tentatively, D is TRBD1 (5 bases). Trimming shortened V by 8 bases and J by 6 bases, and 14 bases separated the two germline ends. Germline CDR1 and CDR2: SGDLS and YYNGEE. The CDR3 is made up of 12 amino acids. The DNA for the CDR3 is TGTGCCAGTCCGGACAATGTCAATGGCTACACCTTC. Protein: CASPDNVNGYTF.

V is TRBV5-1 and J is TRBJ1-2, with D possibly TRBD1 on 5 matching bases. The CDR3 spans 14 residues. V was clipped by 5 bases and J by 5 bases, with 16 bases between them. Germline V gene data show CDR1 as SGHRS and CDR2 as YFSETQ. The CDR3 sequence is CASSSGAGEYGYTF. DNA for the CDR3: TGCGCCAGCAGTTCCGGGGCAGGAGAATATGGCTACACCTTC.

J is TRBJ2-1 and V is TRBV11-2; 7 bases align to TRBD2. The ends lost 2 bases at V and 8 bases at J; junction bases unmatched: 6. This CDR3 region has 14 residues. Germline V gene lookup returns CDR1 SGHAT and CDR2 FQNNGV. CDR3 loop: CASSLSGGLYEQFF. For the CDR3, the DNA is TGTGCCAGCAGCTTATCGGGAGGTCTCTATGAGCAGTTCTTC.

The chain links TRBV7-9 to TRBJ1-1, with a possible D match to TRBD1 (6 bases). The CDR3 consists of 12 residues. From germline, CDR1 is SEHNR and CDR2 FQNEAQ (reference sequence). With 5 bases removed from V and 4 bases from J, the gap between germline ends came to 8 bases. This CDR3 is CASSIQGTEAFF. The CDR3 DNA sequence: TGTGCCAGCAGCATACAGGGCACTGAAGCTTTCTTT.

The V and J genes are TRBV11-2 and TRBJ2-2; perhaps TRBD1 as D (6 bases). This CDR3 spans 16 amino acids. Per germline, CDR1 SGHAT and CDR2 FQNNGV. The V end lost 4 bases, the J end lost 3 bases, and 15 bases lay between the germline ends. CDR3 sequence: CASSSGRGTYTGELFF. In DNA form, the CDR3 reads TGTGCCAGCAGCTCAGGCAGAGGGACATACACCGGGGAGCTGTTTTTT.

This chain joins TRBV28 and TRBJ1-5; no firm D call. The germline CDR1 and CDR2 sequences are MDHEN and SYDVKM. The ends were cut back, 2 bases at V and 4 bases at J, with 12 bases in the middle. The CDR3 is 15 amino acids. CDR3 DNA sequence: TGTGCCAGCAGTTTAGGTGGACGGGAAAATCAGCCCCAGCATTTT. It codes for CASSLGGRENQPQHF.

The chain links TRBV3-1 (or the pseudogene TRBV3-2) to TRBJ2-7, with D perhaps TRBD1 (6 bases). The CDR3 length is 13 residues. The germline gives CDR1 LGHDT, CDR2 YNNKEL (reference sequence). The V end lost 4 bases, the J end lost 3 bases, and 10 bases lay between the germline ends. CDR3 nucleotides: TGTGCCAGCAGCCGAAAGGGACACTACGAGCAGTACTTC. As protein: CASSRKGHYEQYF.

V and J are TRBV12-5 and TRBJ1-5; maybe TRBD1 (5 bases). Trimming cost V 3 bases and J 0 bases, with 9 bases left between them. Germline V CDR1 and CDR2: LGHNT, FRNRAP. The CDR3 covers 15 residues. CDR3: CASGLGTFSNQPQHF. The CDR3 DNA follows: TGTGCTAGTGGTTTAGGGACCTTTAGCAATCAGCCCCAGCATTTT.

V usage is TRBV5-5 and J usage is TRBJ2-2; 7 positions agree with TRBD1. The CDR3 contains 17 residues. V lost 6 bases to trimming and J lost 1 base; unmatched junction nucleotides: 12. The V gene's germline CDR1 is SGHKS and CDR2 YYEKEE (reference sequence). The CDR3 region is CASTIYPGQMNTGELFF. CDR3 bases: TGTGCCAGCACTATTTACCCGGGACAGATGAACACCGGGGAGCTGTTTTTT. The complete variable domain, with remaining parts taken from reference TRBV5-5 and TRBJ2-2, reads DAGVTQSPTHLIKTRGQQVTLRCSPISGHKSVSWYQQVLGQGPQFIFQYYEKEERGRGNFPDRFSARQFPNYSSELNVNALLLGDSALYLCASTIYPGQMNTGELFFGEGSRLTVL.

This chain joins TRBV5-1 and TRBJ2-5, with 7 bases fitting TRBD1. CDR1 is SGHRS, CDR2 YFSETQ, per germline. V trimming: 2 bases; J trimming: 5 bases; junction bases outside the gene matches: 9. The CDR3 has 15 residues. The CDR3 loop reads CASSFGQVGGETQYF. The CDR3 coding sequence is TGCGCCAGCAGCTTCGGACAGGTCGGCGGGGAGACCCAGTACTTC.

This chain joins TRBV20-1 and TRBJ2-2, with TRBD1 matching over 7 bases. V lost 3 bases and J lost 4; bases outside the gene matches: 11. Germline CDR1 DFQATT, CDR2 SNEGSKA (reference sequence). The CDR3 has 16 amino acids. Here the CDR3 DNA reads TGCAGTGCTAGTTCTATTACAGGGGTGGGCACCGGGGAGCTGTTTTTT. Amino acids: CSASSITGVGTGELFF.